This TCR beta chain was identified in a study of shared clonotypes between healthy human individuals. The wider study: Each donor's CD8 memory used one plate, CD8 naive two, each CD4 subset three.

Sequencing used immunoSEQ multiplex PCR; TCRdb keeps in-frame clones, though not all of them. The sample shows about 2,500,000 clones, over 85% of them seen only once. The CDR3 contains 14 residues. Trimming shortened V by 6 bases and J by 4 bases, and 10 bases separated the two germline ends. In germline, CDR1 is MDHEN, CDR2 SYDVKM. In this sample, this clone turned up once. Other DNA sequences of this sample code for an identical CDR3. The specimen sequenced was naive CD4+ T cells sorted from blood. Subset meaning: CD45RA+ positively selected. This clonotype was sampled from a young man in good health. The rearrangement links TRBV28 to TRBJ2-6; D is possibly TRBD1 (5 bases). DNA for the CDR3: TGTGCCAGCAGGGCAGGGTCCGGGGCCAACGTCCTGACTTTC. It specifies CASRAGSGANVLTF.